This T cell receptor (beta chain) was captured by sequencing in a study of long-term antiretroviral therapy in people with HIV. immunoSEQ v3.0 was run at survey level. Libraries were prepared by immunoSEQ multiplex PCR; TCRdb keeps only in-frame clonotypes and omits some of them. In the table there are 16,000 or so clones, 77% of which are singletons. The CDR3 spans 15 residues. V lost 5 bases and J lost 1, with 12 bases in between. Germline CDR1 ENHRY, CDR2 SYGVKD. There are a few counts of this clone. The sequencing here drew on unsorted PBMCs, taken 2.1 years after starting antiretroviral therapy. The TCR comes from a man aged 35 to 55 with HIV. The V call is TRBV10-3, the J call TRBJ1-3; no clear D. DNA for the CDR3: TGTGCCATCAGTCCGACTGACCTTTCTGGAAACACCATATATTTT. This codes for CAISPTDLSGNTIYF.